These T cell receptor beta chains were read from a single sample in a study of blood T cell repertoires in COVID-19. This table comes from immunoSEQ multiplex PCR, and its TCRdb copy is limited to in-frame clones, with some not included. The table records about 210,000 clones, approximately 86% of them present only once. The material sequenced was PBMCs or T cells enriched from blood (not recorded which). Receptors were obtained from a young woman who had been exposed to COVID-19. Both conserved end residues are part of each CDR3. A D gene is named only where the DNA matches it firmly. For some rows the clone size is stated as once, few or many, or as a class when expanded; others skip it.

clone size: .
D gene: .
V gene: TRBV10-3
J gene: TRBJ2-7
CDR3 protein: CAISGTSHEQYF
CDR3 DNA: TGTGCCATCAGCGGGACTTCCCACGAGCAGTACTTC

clone size: .
D gene: TRBD1
V gene: TRBV5-1
J gene: TRBJ1-6
CDR3 protein: CASSPGTENSPLHF
CDR3 DNA: TGCGCCAGCAGCCCTGGGACAGAGAATTCACCCCTCCACTTT

clone size: .
D gene: .
V gene: TRBV3-1/TRBV3-2
J gene: TRBJ2-7
CDR3 protein: CASSQPRGSEQYF
CDR3 DNA: TGTGCCAGCAGCCAACCCAGAGGGAGCGAGCAGTACTTC

clone size: .
D gene: TRBD1
V gene: TRBV6-1
J gene: TRBJ2-1
CDR3 protein: CASSEKFQGARLEQFF
CDR3 DNA: TGTGCCAGCAGTGAAAAATTCCAGGGGGCGCGTCTTGAGCAGTTCTTC

clone size: once
D gene: .
V gene: TRBV5-1
J gene: TRBJ2-2
CDR3 protein: CASSHPPGRAAGELFF
CDR3 DNA: TGCGCCAGCAGCCACCCCCCGGGCAGGGCGGCCGGGGAGCTGTTTTTT

clone size: .
D gene: TRBD1
V gene: TRBV2
J gene: TRBJ2-7
CDR3 protein: CASIQGQGSYEQYF
CDR3 DNA: TGTGCCAGCATCCAGGGACAGGGTTCCTACGAGCAGTACTTC

clone size: .
D gene: .
V gene: TRBV5-1
J gene: TRBJ1-1
CDR3 protein: CASSLSVARNTEAFF
CDR3 DNA: TGCGCCAGCAGCTTGTCTGTGGCCCGGAACACTGAAGCTTTCTTT

clone size: .
D gene: .
V gene: TRBV24-1
J gene: TRBJ1-2
CDR3 protein: CATSERAYGYTF
CDR3 DNA: TGTGCCACCAGTGAGAGGGCCTATGGCTACACCTTC

clone size: few
D gene: TRBD2
V gene: TRBV3-1/TRBV3-2
J gene: TRBJ2-3
CDR3 protein: CASSPVLGTTFTQTQYF
CDR3 DNA: TGTGCCAGCAGCCCAGTACTGGGGACTACCTTTACCCAGACGCAGTATTTT

clone size: .
D gene: .
V gene: TRBV2
J gene: TRBJ1-1
CDR3 protein: CASTPGSQNTEAFF
CDR3 DNA: TGTGCCAGCACCCCCGGGTCCCAAAACACTGAAGCTTTCTTT

clone size: once
D gene: TRBD2
V gene: TRBV15
J gene: TRBJ2-1
CDR3 protein: CATRLAGGYYNEQFF
CDR3 DNA: TGTGCCACCAGGCTAGCGGGGGGCTACTACAATGAGCAGTTCTTC